Below, 27 T cell receptor beta chains from the same sample are listed, as sequenced in a study of T cell repertoires in cytomegalovirus infection. TCRdb recomputed calls from the reads with MiXCR, one row per CDR3 protein. Here the sample spans about 890,000 distinct CDR3 sequences, around 29% being singletons. For these TCRs, the target antigens are not known. The sequenced sample was cultured CD8+ T cells from PBMCs, obtained from culture after CMV antigen stimulation. All receptors come from a human donor in good health (CMV status not recorded). Some clones in this sample may be carry-over from other donors' samples.

The CDR3 sequence is CASSIGGLITEAFF. In DNA, the CDR3 is TGTGCCAGTAGTATAGGAGGACTTATCACTGAAGCTTTCTTT. The chain joins TRBV19 to TRBJ1-1; D not certain. Trimming removed 1 base at V and 4 bases at J, with 10 bases between. The CDR3 has 14 amino acids. Germline values: CDR1 LNHDA, CDR2 SQIVND (reference sequence).

This clonotype was seen a few times. The rearrangement joins TRBV6-5 to TRBJ2-7, with D perhaps matching TRBD1 or TRBD2 (5 bases each). The CDR3 is 16 residues long. Per germline, CDR1 MNHEY and CDR2 SVGAGI. The germline V and J ends were trimmed by 4 bases and 2 bases, with 18 bases remaining between them. CDR3 DNA: TGTGCCAGCAGTTCCCTTTACGGGACGGCCCCCTACGAGCAGTACTTC. Translating gives CASSSLYGTAPYEQYF.

This CDR3 reads CASGPGENQPQHF. In DNA, the CDR3 is TGTGCTAGTGGTCCGGGGGAAAATCAGCCCCAGCATTTT. The rearrangement uses TRBV12-5 and TRBJ1-5; maybe TRBD1 (5 bases). V was pared by 5 bases and J by 4 bases, with 9 bases between. This CDR3 has 13 amino acids. CDR1 is LGHNT, CDR2 FRNRAP, per germline.

This clonotype was counted a single time. The junction departs from the called germline gene at one end, perhaps through a read error. This chain connects TRBV6-2 or TRBV6-3 to TRBJ2-2, with 8 bases fitting TRBD2. CDR3 length: 15 residues. Looked up from germline, CDR1 is MNHEY and CDR2 is SVGEGT. CDR3 amino acids: CVSIGAGAAYGELFF. The CDR3 DNA is TGTGTCAGCATCGGAGCGGGAGCGGCATACGGGGAGCTGTTTTTT.

The gene calls are TRBV10-3 and TRBJ1-1, with a tentative D call TRBD1 (5 bases). CDR3 size: 13 residues. Trimming removed 8 bases at V and 1 base at J, with 11 bases between. The germline V gene has CDR1 ENHRY and CDR2 SYGVKD. This CDR3 reads CAIYDRSNTEAFF. The CDR3 DNA sequence: TGTGCCATCTACGACAGATCGAACACTGAAGCTTTCTTT.

The rearrangement links TRBV6-6 to TRBJ2-7; a weak D match, TRBD2 (5 bases). The V gene's germline CDR1 is MNHNY and CDR2 SVGAGI (reference sequence). V was trimmed by 8 bases and J by 2 bases, leaving 10 bases between them. This CDR3 region has 12 residues. The CDR3 region has the DNA TGTGCCAGCTCTACCGGGGCCTACGAGCAGTACGTC. Amino acids: CASSTGAYEQYV.

The chain employs TRBV29-1 and TRBJ2-7, with D unresolved. Germline loops: CDR1 SQVTM, CDR2 ANQGSEA. The length of the CDR3 is 12 residues. V was shortened by 4 bases and J by 2 bases, with 9 bases between the two germline ends. CDR3 bases: TGCAGCGTTGGGGTTTCTGCCTACGAGCAGTACGTC. It specifies CSVGVSAYEQYV.

This chain links TRBV28 with TRBJ1-5, with D uncertain. The germline V gene has CDR1 MDHEN and CDR2 SYDVKM. V was pared by 7 bases and J by 0 bases, with 13 bases between. The CDR3 runs to 15 residues. The DNA for the CDR3 is TGTGCCAGCAACGGTGTCCGATATAGCAATCAGCCCCAGCATTTT. Its translation is CASNGVRYSNQPQHF.

The sample holds a few counts of this clonotype. The rearrangement joins TRBV2 to TRBJ2-3; D remains unclear. This CDR3 is built from 13 residues. Germline V gives CDR1 SNHLY, CDR2 FYNNEI. Trimming stripped 8 bases from V and 4 bases from J, with 13 bases between. The CDR3 DNA reads TGTGCCAGCCGAGTAATAGGGTCAGATACGCAGTATTTT. It translates to CASRVIGSDTQYF.

V and J are TRBV14 and TRBJ2-1; a weak D match, TRBD1 (6 bases). V lost 0 bases and J lost 4, with 13 bases in between. Germline V CDR1 and CDR2: SGHDN, FVKESK. This CDR3 contains 16 residues. CDR3 region: CASSQDLGTLYNEQFF. CDR3 DNA: TGTGCCAGCAGCCAAGATCTTGGGACATTATACAATGAGCAGTTCTTC.

This clonotype appeared many times. The genes are TRBV7-2 and TRBJ1-1; D is possibly TRBD1 (6 bases). Germline lookup yields CDR1 SGHTA and CDR2 FQGNSA. V was pared by 5 bases and J by 1 base, with 14 bases between. The CDR3 length is 15 residues. The CDR3 DNA reads TGTGCCAGCAGCCTCGCCGGGGGCGAGAACACTGAAGCTTTCTTT. Translated: CASSLAGGENTEAFF.

The chain recombines TRBV6-5 with TRBJ1-4, with unresolved D. The CDR3 runs to 14 residues. Trimming left V 2 bases short and J 12 bases short, with 16 bases between. Germline V CDR1 and CDR2: MNHEY, SVGAGI. The chain's CDR3 is CASSYHSELRELFF. The CDR3 DNA sequence: TGTGCCAGCAGTTACCACAGCGAACTAAGGGAACTGTTTTTT.

The chain uses TRBV20-1 and TRBJ1-2; D might be TRBD1 (6 bases). Trimming removed 4 bases from V and 7 bases from J, with 13 bases in between. The CDR3 has 12 residues. In germline, CDR1 is DFQATT, CDR2 SNEGSKA (reference sequence). The CDR3 DNA reads as TGCAGTGCTAAACTACAGGGATTTGGCTACACCTTC. Protein: CSAKLQGFGYTF.

This clonotype has only one observation. The V and J genes are TRBV5-6 and TRBJ1-2; weak D call: TRBD1 (6 bases). Germline V gives CDR1 SGHDT, CDR2 YYEEEE. The CDR3 covers 14 residues. Between the trimmed V and J ends, which lost 3 bases and 5 bases, there was a span of 14 bases. CDR3 nucleotides: TGTGCCAGCAGCTCCGGATCAGGGGCGTATGGCTACACCTTC. Its translation: CASSSGSGAYGYTF.

This clonotype has a handful of counts. The chain recombines TRBV23-1 with TRBJ2-7, with D tentatively TRBD1 (6 bases). TRBV23-1 is an open reading frame, and its role is uncertain. The CDR3 is made up of 13 amino acids. V gave up 2 bases and J gave up 9 bases, with 14 bases separating them. The DNA for the CDR3 is TGCGCCAGCAGTCAAGGGACACCGGACGGGCAGTACGTC. It encodes CASSQGTPDGQYV.

This clonotype has just one count. This chain links TRBV24-1 with TRBJ2-2; maybe TRBD2 (6 bases). The CDR3 is 14 residues long. V was clipped by 10 bases and J by 2 bases, with 13 bases between them. Germline V lookup: CDR1 KGHDR, CDR2 SFDVKD. CDR3 nucleotide sequence: TGTGCCACACACGGGGGACCCAACACCGGGGAGCTGTTTTTT. Its protein product is CATHGGPNTGELFF.

The gene calls are TRBV12-3 or TRBV12-4 and TRBJ1-2; 7 nucleotides line up with TRBD1. V gave up 1 base and J gave up 8 bases; unmatched junction bases: 13. There are 16 residues in the CDR3. The CDR3 region has the DNA TGTGCCAGCAGTTTAGGACACGAGGGGGCGCTAAGAGGCTACACCTTC. It translates to CASSLGHEGALRGYTF.

This clonotype was counted many times. This sequence joins TRBV5-6 and TRBJ2-2; D is perhaps TRBD2 (6 bases). The V end was cut by 0 bases, the J end by 5 bases, with 14 bases between. Germline V CDR1 and CDR2: SGHDT, YYEEEE. This CDR3 has 16 residues. DNA of the CDR3: TGTGCCAGCAGCTTGGGGGAACGGGGGAGGACCGGGGAGCTGTTTTTT. Amino acid sequence: CASSLGERGRTGELFF.

The V gene is TRBV9, the J gene TRBJ2-1, with D possibly called TRBD1 or TRBD2 (6 bases each). Germline CDR1 and CDR2: SGDLS and YYNGEE. Trimming removed 3 bases at V and 6 bases at J, with 22 bases between. The CDR3 totals 17 residues. Here the CDR3 reads CASSDSLARGTVNEQFF. The CDR3 coding sequence is TGTGCCAGCAGCGATAGCCTAGCGAGGGGGACGGTCAATGAGCAGTTCTTC.

This clonotype was found many times. The J gene is TRBJ2-7, the V gene TRBV6-1, with TRBD2 matching over 13 bases. The CDR3 is made up of 18 amino acids. With 6 bases clipped from V and 1 base from J, the junction kept 12 bases outside the gene matches. The V gene's germline CDR1 is MNHNS and CDR2 SASEGT. The CDR3 DNA reads as TGTGCCAGCAGGGACTCCCCGGGACTAGCGGGGTTATCCTACGAGCAGTACTTC. Translating gives CASRDSPGLAGLSYEQYF.

Only one count was recorded for this clonotype. Compared with germline, one end of the junction differs, possibly owing to a read error. CDR3 sequence reads: CASGLVRDRSCEQYF. CDR3 nucleotide sequence: TGCGCTAGTGGTTTGGTCCGGGACAGGTCCTGCGAGCAGTACTTC. The chain uses TRBV12-5 and TRBJ2-7; 8 nucleotides match TRBD1. The CDR3 spans 15 residues. Germline values: CDR1 LGHNT, CDR2 FRNRAP.

The genes are TRBV27 and TRBJ2-6; no firm D call. The CDR3 is 17 residues long. Trimming pared 0 bases from V and 0 bases from J, leaving 9 bases between. Germline loops: CDR1 MNHEY, CDR2 SMNVEV (reference sequence). The CDR3 DNA reads TGTGCCAGCAGTTTATCAAGGTATAACTCTGGGGCCAACGTCCTGACTTTC. It codes for CASSLSRYNSGANVLTF.

Ten or more counts support this clonotype. This chain links TRBV7-3 with TRBJ1-1; a weak D match, TRBD1 (6 bases). The germline V and J ends were trimmed by 5 bases and 3 bases, with 25 bases remaining between them. The CDR3 is 18 residues long. In germline, CDR1 is SGHTA, CDR2 FQGTGA. The CDR3 bases are TGTGCCAGCAGCGGATCGTTACAGGGAAGTGAGTTTGACACTGAAGCTTTCTTT. As protein: CASSGSLQGSEFDTEAFF.

The chain couples TRBV27 to TRBJ2-1, with no clear D. CDR1 and CDR2 (germline): MNHEY, SMNVEV (reference sequence). The V end lost 3 bases, the J end lost 4 bases, and 16 bases lay between the germline ends. The CDR3 runs to 16 residues. The CDR3 region has the DNA TGTGCCAGCAGTTTCGGAGTCCCCCCTATTTACAATGAGCAGTTCTTC. Protein sequence: CASSFGVPPIYNEQFF.

This clonotype was counted a few times. The chain is built from TRBV15 and TRBJ1-2, with D uncertain. This CDR3 has 14 amino acids. The germline gives CDR1 LNHNV, CDR2 YYDKDF (reference sequence). The germline V and J ends were trimmed by 3 bases and 3 bases, with 11 bases remaining between them. CDR3 DNA: TGTGCCACCAGCAGCACAATGGAGGACTATGGCTACACCTTC. Translating it yields CATSSTMEDYGYTF.

This rearrangement joins TRBV7-9 to TRBJ2-3, with 7 bases aligning to TRBD2. The CDR3 contains 14 residues. Germline V gives CDR1 SEHNR, CDR2 FQNEAQ (reference sequence). With V trimmed by 3 bases and J by 3 bases, 3 bases remained unmatched. CDR3 sequence: CASSFLAVTDTQYF. The CDR3 DNA sequence: TGTGCCAGCAGCTTTCTAGCGGTGACAGATACGCAGTATTTT.

This chain uses TRBV6-1 with TRBJ2-7, with D possibly being TRBD2 (7 bases). Germline V gives CDR1 MNHNS, CDR2 SASEGT. V dropped 6 bases and J dropped 1 base, with 19 bases sitting between them. The CDR3 has 16 amino acids. CDR3 coding DNA: TGTGCCAGCAGGCCTAGGGGGGGCGCAGAGTCCTACGAGCAGTACGTC. Translated, it gives CASRPRGGAESYEQYV.